This T cell receptor beta chain appears in the sequencing data of a study of T cells after yellow fever vaccination. One entry per CDR3 protein, called by TCRdb with MiXCR from the 5' RACE reads. The sample yields some 240,000 distinct CDR3 sequences, 5.2% seen once. This clonotype came up a few times. Germline CDR1 and CDR2: SNHLY and FYNNEI. This CDR3 is built from 13 residues. Trimming took 4 bases from V and 9 from J, leaving 15 bases between them. The receptor was derived from a man between 18 and 35 years old who received the YFV17D yellow fever vaccine. V gene TRBV2 combines with J gene TRBJ1-1; D is unresolved. The sample in question was CD4+ T cells sorted from PBMCs, obtained on the day of the yellow fever booster vaccination. The CDR3 DNA is TGTGCCAGCAGTGCGAGGGTGAGAAGTAAAGCTTTCTTT. Amino acids: CASSARVRSKAFF. Full variable domain (outside the CDR3, taken from reference TRBV2 and TRBJ1-1): EPEVTQTPSHQVTQMGQEVILRCVPISNHLYFYWYRQILGQKVEFLVSFYNNEISEKSEIFDDQFSVERPDGSNFTLKIRSTKLEDSAMYFCASSARVRSKAFFGQGTRLTVV.